This TCR beta chain was recovered during a study of blood T cell repertoires in COVID-19. Study details: There were acute and convalescent COVID-19 samples, and they came from the United States, Italy and Spain.

Germline lookup yields CDR1 MNHEY and CDR2 SVGAGI. V shed 2 bases and J shed 5 bases, with 15 bases lying between them. This CDR3 is 15 amino acids long. Original methodology: Estimation of nucleated cell counts relied on the amplification of reference gene primers. Data came from immunoSEQ multiplex PCR; TCRdb stores just in-frame clones and leaves some out. The V and J calls and clone size are taken from that table; D and trimming were inferred from the DNA. The table includes around 30,000 clones, roughly nine tenths detected once. The clonotype comes from a human donor in a cohort sampled during active COVID-19. The chain employs TRBV6-5 and TRBJ1-1; the D gene is possibly TRBD1 (5 bases). The sample consisted of peripheral blood. The CDR3 DNA follows: TGTGCCAGCAGTTACGTAGCTTCAGGGAGGACTGAAGCTTTCTTT. It translates to CASSYVASGRTEAFF.